The rows below give T cell receptor beta chains drawn from one sample of a study of cytomegalovirus exposure and HLA in healthy donors. Method: immunoSEQ multiplex PCR; TCRdb's copy keeps in-frame clones and lacks some. The sample holds 100,000 or so clones; approximately 79% are singletons and the top ten take about 6.9%. The sample was PBMCs. These receptors were collected from a man aged 25-45 years in good health and CMV-seropositive. CDR3s include the opening cysteine and the closing phenylalanine or tryptophan. The order of the fields is clone size, D gene, V gene, J gene, CDR3 DNA, CDR3 protein. The D gene is left open where the match is weak. Only some rows state a clone size, as once, few, many or a class for expanded clones.

clone size: NA
D gene: TRBD1
V gene: TRBV5-1
J gene: TRBJ2-1
CDR3 DNA: TGCGCCAGCAGCCTGGGACAGCGATCCTACAATGAGCAGTTCTTC
CDR3 protein: CASSLGQRSYNEQFF

clone size: NA
D gene: NA
V gene: TRBV2
J gene: TRBJ1-1
CDR3 DNA: TGTGCCAGCAGTGGGACAGAAGGCGGCACTGAAGCTTTCTTT
CDR3 protein: CASSGTEGGTEAFF

clone size: few
D gene: TRBD1
V gene: TRBV5-1
J gene: TRBJ1-1
CDR3 DNA: TGCGCCAGCAGCTTGGGGGACAGGGGGTATGAAGCTTTCTTT
CDR3 protein: CASSLGDRGYEAFF

clone size: NA
D gene: TRBD1
V gene: TRBV7-9
J gene: TRBJ2-3
CDR3 DNA: TGTGCCAGCAGAGACAACAGGGGGCGCTTATACGTTACGCAGTATTTT
CDR3 protein: CASRDNRGRLYVTQYF

clone size: NA
D gene: TRBD1
V gene: TRBV11-2
J gene: TRBJ1-5
CDR3 DNA: TGTGCCAGCAGCTTAGGGGACAGTTCGGGCAATCAGCCCCAGCATTTT
CDR3 protein: CASSLGDSSGNQPQHF

clone size: NA
D gene: NA
V gene: TRBV30
J gene: TRBJ2-3
CDR3 DNA: TGTGCCTGGAGTGTACGGACACCTCTTAGCACAGATACGCAGTATTTT
CDR3 protein: CAWSVRTPLSTDTQYF

clone size: NA
D gene: TRBD1
V gene: TRBV11-1
J gene: TRBJ1-2
CDR3 DNA: TGTGCCAGCAGCCCGACAGGGTTAGATGATGAAGGCTACACCTTC
CDR3 protein: CASSPTGLDDEGYTF

clone size: NA
D gene: TRBD2
V gene: TRBV2
J gene: TRBJ2-7
CDR3 DNA: TGTGCCAGCAGTGGGGGACTAGCGGGGGGTGCCTACGAGCAGTACTTC
CDR3 protein: CASSGGLAGGAYEQYF

clone size: NA
D gene: TRBD2
V gene: TRBV4-3
J gene: TRBJ2-2
CDR3 DNA: TGCGCCAGCAGCCAAGGAAGGGGTTTCCTAGCGGGGCCTTACACCGGGGAGCTGTTTTTT
CDR3 protein: CASSQGRGFLAGPYTGELFF

clone size: NA
D gene: TRBD1
V gene: TRBV9
J gene: TRBJ2-5
CDR3 DNA: TGTGCCAGCAGCGCACTGACAGGGGGCATGGGGGAGACCCAGTACTTC
CDR3 protein: CASSALTGGMGETQYF

clone size: few
D gene: NA
V gene: TRBV7-2
J gene: TRBJ2-5
CDR3 DNA: TGTGCCAGCACCGGAGGCCCGGGGGAGACCCAGTACTTC
CDR3 protein: CASTGGPGETQYF

clone size: NA
D gene: NA
V gene: TRBV5-1
J gene: TRBJ2-3
CDR3 DNA: TGCGCCAGCAGCTACCGGGGGGCCCCAGATACGCAGTATTTT
CDR3 protein: CASSYRGAPDTQYF

clone size: NA
D gene: NA
V gene: TRBV7-2
J gene: TRBJ1-5
CDR3 DNA: TGTGCCAGCAGCTTAGGGGGAGGGACACTTAGGGCCCCTTATCAGCCCCAGCATTTT
CDR3 protein: CASSLGGGTLRAPYQPQHF

clone size: NA
D gene: TRBD2
V gene: TRBV7-8
J gene: TRBJ2-3
CDR3 DNA: TGTGCCAGCAGCCCTAGACCTAGCGGGGTTGCAGATACGCAGTATTTT
CDR3 protein: CASSPRPSGVADTQYF

clone size: once
D gene: NA
V gene: TRBV5-4
J gene: TRBJ1-2
CDR3 DNA: TGTGCCAGCAGCCCGTGGGGGGGCGCCGGCTATGGCTACACCTTC
CDR3 protein: CASSPWGGAGYGYTF

clone size: NA
D gene: NA
V gene: TRBV5-4
J gene: TRBJ2-2
CDR3 DNA: TGTGCCAGCAGCTTGGGTCTCATTAGGACAGAGGAGCTGTTTTTT
CDR3 protein: CASSLGLIRTEELFF

clone size: once
D gene: TRBD1
V gene: TRBV2
J gene: TRBJ1-6
CDR3 DNA: TGTGCCAGCAGTGGGGGGACAGGGGTTTCACCCCTCCACTTT
CDR3 protein: CASSGGTGVSPLHF

clone size: NA
D gene: TRBD1
V gene: TRBV18
J gene: TRBJ2-2
CDR3 DNA: TGTGCCAGCTCACCCCGGGACAGGTTGAACACCGGGGAGCTGTTTTTT
CDR3 protein: CASSPRDRLNTGELFF

clone size: once
D gene: TRBD1
V gene: TRBV4-1
J gene: TRBJ1-1
CDR3 DNA: TGCGCCAGCAGCCTTTCCGGGACAGAACACACTGAAGCTTTCTTT
CDR3 protein: CASSLSGTEHTEAFF

clone size: NA
D gene: NA
V gene: TRBV6-6
J gene: TRBJ1-4
CDR3 DNA: TGTGCCAGCAGTTACGGCCATGAAAAACTGTTTTTT
CDR3 protein: CASSYGHEKLFF

clone size: NA
D gene: TRBD1
V gene: TRBV7-9
J gene: TRBJ1-1
CDR3 DNA: TGTGCCAGCAGCTCTTACAGGGGGCTCGAATTAGCTTTCTTT
CDR3 protein: CASSSYRGLELAFF

clone size: few
D gene: TRBD2
V gene: TRBV6-5
J gene: TRBJ2-5
CDR3 DNA: TGTGCCAGCAGTTATGGGAGGGGCCGGGAGACCCAGTACTTC
CDR3 protein: CASSYGRGRETQYF